These 9 T cell receptor beta chains share one sample of origin, sequenced in a study of blood T cells in healthy people across ages. Combining a sample-barcoded 5' primer with a J-beta primer mix, a second PCR ran for roughly 6 to 11 cycles. TCRdb reprocessed the 5' RACE reads with MiXCR, giving one entry per CDR3 protein. In the table there are under 1,000,000 distinct CDR3 sequences, about half of which are singletons. Sequenced sample: blood. The receptors come from a man of 80 years or more in good health.

This chain uses TRBV15 with TRBJ2-5, with D possibly TRBD1 on 6 matching bases. Trimming shortened V by 4 bases and J by 5 bases, and 17 bases separated the two germline ends. Germline V gives CDR1 LNHNV, CDR2 YYDKDF (reference sequence). CDR3 length: 15 residues. The CDR3 bases are TGTGCCACCAGCACCTTAAATACAGGGAGCGAGACCCAGTACTTC. This gives the protein CATSTLNTGSETQYF.

A word on this clonotype: This may stem from a read error, because a much larger clone lies one nucleotide away. The V gene is TRBV28, the J gene TRBJ2-5, with 8 nucleotides matching TRBD1. This CDR3 has 15 amino acids. The V gene's germline CDR1 is MDHEN and CDR2 SYDVKM. V dropped 5 bases and J dropped 7; count of bases not matched to a gene: 12. The CDR3 nucleotides are TGTGCCAGCAGTGAGGCTTCAGGGGGCAGGAGGACCCAGTACTTC. Protein: CASSEASGGRRTQYF.

This chain uses TRBV7-6 with TRBJ2-3; 9 bases agree with TRBD2. Germline values: CDR1 SGHVS, CDR2 FNYEAQ. The CDR3 loop spans 17 amino acids. Trimming removed 5 bases from V and 4 bases from J; junction bases left unmatched: 13. CDR3 in DNA: TGTGCCAGCAGCCGTTTAGCGGGAGAAGGGGCAGCAGATACGCAGTATTTT. Residues: CASSRLAGEGAADTQYF.

This clonotype came up a few times. The chain carries TRBV5-6 and TRBJ2-1; 8 nucleotides agree with TRBD1. This CDR3 is 18 amino acids long. After removal of 4 bases from V and 6 bases from J, the junction contained 18 bases not matched to a gene. Germline values: CDR1 SGHDT, CDR2 YYEEEE. CDR3 loop: CASSRTGIGDTAFNEQFF. DNA for the CDR3: TGTGCCAGCAGCCGGACAGGGATTGGCGATACGGCTTTCAATGAGCAGTTCTTC. Full variable domain (missing parts from reference TRBV5-6 and TRBJ2-1): DAGVTQSPTHLIKTRGQQVTLRCSPKSGHDTVSWYQQALGQGPQFIFQYYEEEERQRGNFPDRFSGHQFPNYSSELNVNALLLGDSALYLCASSRTGIGDTAFNEQFFGPGTRLTVL.

This chain connects TRBV6-5 to TRBJ2-7; D gene ambiguous. This CDR3 region has 14 residues. The germline V gene encodes CDR1 MNHEY and CDR2 SVGAGI. V was shortened by 4 bases and J by 0 bases, with 10 bases between the two germline ends. The CDR3 is CASSSYTSSYEQYF. CDR3 sequence (DNA): TGTGCCAGCAGTTCCTACACGAGCTCCTACGAGCAGTACTTC.

This clonotype was counted only a few times. This chain links TRBV7-9 with TRBJ2-1; 9 bases agree with TRBD1. J lost 3 bases, V lost 4 bases, and 7 bases had no gene match. The CDR3 is 16 residues long. From germline, CDR1 is SEHNR and CDR2 FQNEAQ (reference sequence). The CDR3 coding sequence is TGTGCCAGCAGCTCGCGCACAGGGGGCAACTACAATGAGCAGTTCTTC. This gives the protein CASSSRTGGNYNEQFF.

The chain recombines TRBV2 with TRBJ2-1; D unclear. The CDR3 sequence is 16 residues long. Germline V gene sequence: CDR1 SNHLY, CDR2 FYNNEI. The ends were cut back, 4 bases at V and 3 bases at J, with 16 bases in the middle. The CDR3 sequence: CASSAVGLAVYNEQFF. The DNA of the CDR3 is TGTGCCAGCAGTGCGGTCGGGCTCGCAGTCTACAATGAGCAGTTCTTC.

There are a few counts of this clonotype. J is TRBJ2-5 and V is TRBV3-1; 7 bases are shared with TRBD1. From germline, CDR1 is LGHDT and CDR2 YNNKEL (reference sequence). Losses at the gene ends were 4 bases for V and 6 bases for J; bases not matched to a gene: 11. This CDR3 comprises 15 residues. CDR3: CASSRERQGKKTQYF. The CDR3 DNA follows: TGTGCCAGCAGCCGGGAACGACAGGGTAAAAAGACCCAGTACTTC.

On this clonotype itself: The junction departs from germline at one end; a sequencing error may be responsible. This chain joins TRBV20-1 and TRBJ2-1, with 9 bases matching TRBD2. This CDR3 spans 16 amino acids. The V gene's germline CDR1 is DFQATT and CDR2 SNEGSKA (reference sequence). CDR3 sequence reads: CSARDGMTSGDKEQFF. DNA of the CDR3: TGCAGTGCTAGAGATGGTATGACTAGCGGAGACAAGGAGCAGTTCTTC.